A selection of T cell receptor beta chains follows, all from one sample in a study of blood T cell repertoires in COVID-19. Assay: immunoSEQ multiplex PCR; the TCRdb copy retains only in-frame clones and omits some. The repertoire holds 30,000 to 45,000 clones, with about 84% as singletons. The sample consisted of peripheral blood. These TCRs come from a man older than 75 with active or convalescent COVID-19. Both conserved end residues are trimmed from each CDR3. Part of the rows lack a size; the others show once, few, many or a class for expanded clones.

clone_size: few; v_call: TRBV7-9; cdr3_aa: ASSLEGTGGGYT
clone_size: -; v_call: TRBV11-3; cdr3_aa: ASSWRQGGTEAF
clone_size: few; v_call: TRBV30; cdr3_aa: AWSRLLGGYGYT
clone_size: -; v_call: TRBV29-1; cdr3_aa: SVVLTGVNTEAF
clone_size: -; v_call: TRBV12-3/TRBV12-4; cdr3_aa: ASSLRGDTQY
clone_size: -; v_call: TRBV11-3; cdr3_aa: ASSLGLGSGVSNEQF
clone_size: few; v_call: TRBV7-2; cdr3_aa: ASSSTSGSSLGGYEQY
clone_size: many; v_call: TRBV5-4; cdr3_aa: ASSPGRDNNSPLH
clone_size: once; v_call: TRBV6-5; cdr3_aa: ASSYQPGTGNEKLF
clone_size: -; v_call: TRBV5-1; cdr3_aa: ASSASGVDEQF
clone_size: -; v_call: TRBV18; cdr3_aa: ASSTSEADTQY
clone_size: -; v_call: TRBV4-3; cdr3_aa: ASSQDRLYGYT
clone_size: -; v_call: TRBV27; cdr3_aa: ASSRTGVNEKLF
clone_size: -; v_call: TRBV13; cdr3_aa: ASSFSKNEQF
clone_size: once; v_call: TRBV4-3; cdr3_aa: ASSPQRLANYGYT
clone_size: -; v_call: TRBV28; cdr3_aa: ASSSPGSPGETQY
clone_size: -; v_call: TRBV6-6; cdr3_aa: ASSYLSYYEQY
clone_size: -; v_call: TRBV4-2; cdr3_aa: ASSQELASGGADTQY
clone_size: -; v_call: TRBV29-1; cdr3_aa: SVEGGLGTEAF
clone_size: once; v_call: TRBV5-5; cdr3_aa: ASSPGYGQGSNEKLF
clone_size: -; v_call: TRBV6-2/TRBV6-3; cdr3_aa: ASSFGGANTGELF
clone_size: -; v_call: TRBV25-1; cdr3_aa: ASSGPPYPGNTIY
clone_size: -; v_call: TRBV5-1; cdr3_aa: ASSLGWGGQETQY
clone_size: -; v_call: TRBV19; cdr3_aa: ASSMRPWDTQY
clone_size: -; v_call: TRBV4-3; cdr3_aa: ASSQVIGSGQPQH
clone_size: -; v_call: TRBV10-1; cdr3_aa: ASSEPRTSGSHEQF
clone_size: -; v_call: TRBV7-9; cdr3_aa: ASTHLRGQYMNTEAF
clone_size: -; v_call: TRBV2; cdr3_aa: ASSVSLAGGELF
clone_size: -; v_call: TRBV20-1; cdr3_aa: SASRGLAGADTQY
clone_size: -; v_call: TRBV11-2; cdr3_aa: ASSPTVSQPQH
clone_size: -; v_call: TRBV3-1/TRBV3-2; cdr3_aa: ASSQDRVRQGYT
clone_size: -; v_call: TRBV6-1; cdr3_aa: ASSEAASASYPYEQY
clone_size: -; v_call: TRBV4-1; cdr3_aa: ASSQPQRSFGYT
clone_size: -; v_call: TRBV19; cdr3_aa: ASSIGSLGVGQPQH
clone_size: -; v_call: TRBV6-5; cdr3_aa: ATQSPGLSIQY
clone_size: few; v_call: TRBV7-2; cdr3_aa: ASSLQGARYGYT
clone_size: once; v_call: TRBV5-6; cdr3_aa: ASSLGLAGNAPHTDTQY
clone_size: -; v_call: TRBV6-8; cdr3_aa: ASSPPAVKNNEQF
clone_size: -; v_call: TRBV7-2; cdr3_aa: ASSFSLRGEGGYT
clone_size: -; v_call: TRBV27; cdr3_aa: ASRDRAAPGYEQY
clone_size: -; v_call: TRBV4-3; cdr3_aa: ASSQDGRGRSPLH
clone_size: -; v_call: TRBV19; cdr3_aa: ASSPTGNDSPLH
clone_size: few; v_call: TRBV6-5; cdr3_aa: ASSYGSDSHYGYT